This entry features one T cell receptor beta chain sequence. This entry belongs to a study of blood T cell repertoires in COVID-19. Some clones are missing from TCRdb's copy, which holds only in-frame ones; the method was immunoSEQ multiplex PCR. The sample has 140,000 or so clones, about four fifths seen once. From germline, CDR1 is LNHDA and CDR2 SQIVND (reference sequence). The length of the CDR3 is 15 residues. V was cut by 5 bases and J by 7 bases, with 20 bases left in between. What was sequenced was peripheral blood. This TCR was sampled from a man in his sixties or seventies who had recovered from COVID-19. This rearrangement joins TRBV19 to TRBJ2-5; maybe TRBD2 (6 bases). CDR3 loop: CASSWDSATGATQYF. CDR3 nucleotides: TGTGCCAGTAGTTGGGACTCCGCGACGGGCGCGACCCAGTACTTC.